This entry describes one T cell receptor (beta chain). The entry originates in a study of chemoradiotherapy in HPV16-positive cancers. Overall study context: Candidate HPV-specific T-cell clones and common TCR motifs came from functional assays in a couple of HPV16-positive patients.

CDR1 MDHEN and CDR2 SYDVKM come from the germline V gene. V shed 3 bases, J shed 3 bases, and the junction held 4 bases outside the gene matches. The CDR3 is 14 amino acids. Profiled with immunoSEQ multiplex PCR; TCRdb holds only in-frame clones, not every one. The sample records fewer than 16,000 clones, around 78% being singletons. This TCR came from a human donor with HPV-associated anogenital cancer. Collection took place from a patient who underwent chemoradiotherapy. The V call is TRBV28, the J call TRBJ2-7; the match to TRBD1 covers 8 bases. The CDR3 is CASSLVGQGYEQYF. DNA for the CDR3: TGTGCCAGCAGTTTGGTAGGACAGGGCTACGAGCAGTACTTC.